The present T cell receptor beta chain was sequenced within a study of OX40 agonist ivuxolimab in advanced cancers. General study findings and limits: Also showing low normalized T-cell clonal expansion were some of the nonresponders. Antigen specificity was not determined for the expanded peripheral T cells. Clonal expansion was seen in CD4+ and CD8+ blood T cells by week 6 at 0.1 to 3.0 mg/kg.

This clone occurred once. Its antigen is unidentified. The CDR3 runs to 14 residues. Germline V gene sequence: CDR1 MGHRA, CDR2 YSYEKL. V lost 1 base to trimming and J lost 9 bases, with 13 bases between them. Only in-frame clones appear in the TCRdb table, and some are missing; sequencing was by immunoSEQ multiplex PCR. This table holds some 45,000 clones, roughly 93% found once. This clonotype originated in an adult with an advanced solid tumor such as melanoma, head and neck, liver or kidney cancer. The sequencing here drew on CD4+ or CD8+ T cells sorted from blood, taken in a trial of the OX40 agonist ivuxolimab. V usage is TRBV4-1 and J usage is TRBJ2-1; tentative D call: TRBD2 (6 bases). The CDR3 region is CASSQGGGPVEQFF. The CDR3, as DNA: TGCGCCAGCAGCCAAGGAGGAGGGCCGGTTGAGCAGTTCTTC.